Below, one T cell receptor beta chain is given with its context. What antigen it recognizes has not been identified. No much larger clone exists at a distance of one base, and base qualities are not known. Peripheral blood CD8+ and CD4+ T cells from healthy donors, Susac syndrome patients and multiple sclerosis patients were profiled using high-throughput TCR beta sequencing. The multiple sclerosis controls were treatment-naive patients who had stable or active relapsing-remitting disease and met the revised McDonald criteria. CD8+ TEMRA cells were enriched by FACS, while bulk CD8+ and CD4+ T cells were purified by magnetic negative isolation. Blood was collected in EDTA tubes and processed within 24 hours, with PBMCs isolated through density gradient centrifugation. PBMCs intended for TCR sequencing were cryopreserved in liquid nitrogen and thawed later in a water bath at 37 degrees C. Purity of sorted or isolated CD4+, CD8+ and CD8+ TEMRA cells was at least 90%.

The data are from a study of CD8 T cells in Susac syndrome (dated by TCRdb to about 2019). Background for the entire study: Whether CD8+ T cell activation and differentiation in Susac syndrome was antigen driven was tested using repertoire sequencing. The clonality of the CD8+ T cell repertoire was compared across approximately twelve healthy donors, about 14 Susac syndrome patients and roughly 15 multiple sclerosis patients. Here is what the overall study found, with its caveats: The number of individuals in the TCR sequencing and HLA analysis was recognized as being relatively small.

The CDR3 contains 14 residues, cysteine and phenylalanine counted. Solely the CDR3 DNA is kept, with 42 bases framed from the first base. CDR1 is given as MDHEN and CDR2 as SYDVKM, both from the germline V gene. V loses 7 bases, J loses 3 bases, and the germline ends lie 16 bases apart. RNA was extracted using the RNeasy kit, and about 0.5 to 1 ug of the RNA was reverse transcribed with random hexamers. TCR beta CDR3 regions were amplified with the immunoSEQ multiplex PCR assay covering 54 Vbeta and 13 Jbeta segments. PCR amplification bias was corrected using a synthetic template baseline for primer optimization and computational correction. On the study's bioinformatics: Reads were assigned to V, D and J genes according to IMGT and analyzed in immunoSEQ Analyzer, with only productive sequences retained. Clonality was calculated as one minus the Shannon entropy normalized by log2 of the number of productive unique sequences. For each patient and control, public and private clones were evaluated within the 100 most prevalent clones. Clones were defined as Susac-specific when absent from the healthy and MS cohorts, from about a thousand published viral clones and from other ImmuneACCESS disease sequences. TCRdb trimmed public reads at Q25 via fastp, called clones via MiXCR and kept in-frame beta chains. Identical CDR3 proteins give one entry, which carries the most common genes and DNA. TCRdb's processing, not the authors', yielded these V and J calls. The sample table lists approximately 130,000 distinct CDR3 sequences, about 93% of them with a count of one. The ten largest clonotypes hold over 0.2% of the sample.

This TCR came from a human donor with multiple sclerosis. The sequence links TRBV28 to TRBJ2-7; a confident D gene designation cannot be given. Sequenced material: CD8+ T cells from PBMCs. The CDR3: CASKRGWRNYEQYF. The DNA is TGTGCCAGCAAAAGAGGATGGCGGAACTACGAGCAGTACTTC.